The T cell receptor beta chain described here comes from a study of cytomegalovirus exposure and HLA in healthy donors. This CDR3 spans 15 amino acids. Germline V lookup: CDR1 MNHEY, CDR2 SVGAGI. V was trimmed by 5 bases and J by 4 bases, leaving 17 bases between them. PCR amplification relied on 60 Vbeta primers (plus 13 Jbeta primers). Using immunoSEQ multiplex PCR, the repertoire was profiled, and TCRdb retains in-frame clones only, with some absent. Its clone listing holds just under 60,000 clones. These donors, healthy bone marrow donors, were studied. Study observations and caveats: Among TCR beta chains, those listed as cytomegalovirus-associated numbered 164. Highly shared sequence variants in one cluster were likely a sequencing artifact. Later analysis associated a missense DCLRE1C variant with TCR beta V- and J-gene trimming.

In the case of this clone: Its target is not known.

The clonotype originates from a male donor in good health and CMV-seronegative. The gene calls are TRBV6-5 and TRBJ1-1; perhaps TRBD1 as D (5 bases). The sample consisted of PBMCs. The DNA of the CDR3 is TGTGCCAGCAGTCACCCCGGGGGAAGGGTCACTGAAGCTTTCTTT. It encodes CASSHPGGRVTEAFF.